The 25 T cell receptor beta chains reported below all come from one sample, sequenced in a study of CD4+ T cells in melanoma. Profiled with immunoSEQ multiplex PCR; TCRdb holds only in-frame clones, not every one. In the table there are over 15,000 clones, 83% of which are singletons. Sequenced input: cells from a culture (not recorded whether cultured in vitro). Receptors originate from a human donor with melanoma.

This chain joins TRBV2 and TRBJ1-1; D unclear. Germline V gives CDR1 SNHLY, CDR2 FYNNEI. V was shortened by 8 bases and J by 5 bases, with 18 bases between the two germline ends. The CDR3 loop spans 14 amino acids. The CDR3 nucleotides read TGTGCCAGCCGGCGCGGACCCTTAGAGACTGAAGCTTTCTTT. It specifies CASRRGPLETEAFF.

This clone appeared a few times. The CDR3 nucleotides are TGTGCCAGCAGCGAGAGGTTTGGGACGGCGGACCAGGGGGGCTACACCTTC. Translated: CASSERFGTADQGGYTF. The rearrangement uses TRBV9 and TRBJ1-2, with a tentative D call TRBD1 (6 bases). There are 17 residues in the CDR3. Per germline, CDR1 SGDLS and CDR2 YYNGEE. V was clipped by 3 bases and J by 8 bases, with 26 bases between them.

The chain links TRBV2 to TRBJ2-3, with 9 bases fitting TRBD2. With V trimmed by 6 bases and J by 3 bases, 7 bases remained unmatched. Germline CDR1 reads SNHLY; CDR2 reads FYNNEI. CDR3 length equals 15 residues. CDR3 in amino acids: CASRARGGATDTQYF. In DNA, the CDR3 is TGTGCCAGCAGGGCGCGCGGGGGGGCAACAGATACGCAGTATTTT.

With regard to this clone: Other DNA sequences from this sample encode an identical CDR3 as well. The chain recombines TRBV18 with TRBJ2-7; D unresolved. The CDR3 loop spans 13 amino acids. Trimming left V 3 bases short and J 0 bases short, with 6 bases between. Germline loops: CDR1 KGHSH, CDR2 LQKENI. CDR3 region: CASSPTVSYEQYF. In DNA, the CDR3 is TGTGCCAGCTCACCCACCGTCTCCTACGAGCAGTACTTC.

CDR3 residues: CASTRTVRFYTF. CDR3 nucleotides: TGTGCCAGCACCCGGACAGTTCGGTTCTACACCTTC. This chain connects TRBV2 to TRBJ1-2; perhaps TRBD1 as D (6 bases). The germline CDR1 and CDR2 sequences are SNHLY and FYNNEI. V was trimmed by 7 bases and J by 10 bases, leaving 16 bases between them. The CDR3 is 12 amino acids.

With respect to this clone: Other DNA sequences from this sample encode an identical CDR3 as well. This chain joins TRBV5-4 and TRBJ1-2; no clear D gene. The ends were cut back, 1 base at V and 2 bases at J, with 9 bases in the middle. The CDR3 runs to 14 residues. Looked up from germline, CDR1 is SGHNT and CDR2 is YYREEE (reference sequence). The chain's CDR3 is CASSLRGYNYGYTF. CDR3 DNA sequence: TGTGCCAGCAGCTTGCGAGGGTACAACTATGGCTACACCTTC.

With respect to this clone: The missing conserved phenylalanine or tryptophan at the end of this CDR3 makes a read error likely. CDR3 nucleotide sequence: TGCAGCGTCATCCGGGGGGCCGGTTACGATCAGTACTGC. Amino acids: CSVIRGAGYDQYC. The chain uses TRBV29-1 and TRBJ2-7; a weak D match, TRBD2 (7 bases). This CDR3 spans 13 amino acids. Germline CDR1 reads SQVTM; CDR2 reads ANQGSEA.

The CDR3 here is CASSLESPYNEQFF. CDR3 coding DNA: TGTGCCAGCAGCTTGGAAAGTCCATACAATGAGCAGTTCTTC. The chain employs TRBV5-4 and TRBJ2-1; D is ambiguous. Germline values: CDR1 SGHNT, CDR2 YYREEE (reference sequence). The V end was cut by 0 bases, the J end by 4 bases, with 8 bases between. The CDR3 runs 14 residues.

This clone was recorded once. The chain joins TRBV5-8 to TRBJ1-1, with D unclear. The CDR3 length is 14 residues. With 2 bases removed from V and 2 bases from J, the gap between germline ends came to 10 bases. Germline loops: CDR1 SGHTS, CDR2 YDEGEE. CDR3 sequence (DNA): TGTGCCAGCAGCTTACTAAACAGAAACACTGAAGCTTTCTTT. Protein sequence: CASSLLNRNTEAFF.

The rearrangement links TRBV11-2 to TRBJ1-1, with no clear D. Trimming pared 3 bases from V and 4 bases from J, leaving 18 bases between. CDR1 is SGHAT, CDR2 FQNNGV, per germline. This CDR3 spans 16 amino acids. The CDR3 spells CASSFRSGRGGTEAFF. The CDR3 DNA reads as TGTGCCAGCAGCTTTCGGTCGGGAAGAGGTGGCACTGAAGCTTTCTTT.

The chain uses TRBV10-1 and TRBJ2-2, with no clear D. CDR1 and CDR2 from the germline V gene are WNHNN and SYGVQD (reference sequence). Trimming took 8 bases from V and 0 from J, leaving 13 bases between them. The length of the CDR3 is 15 residues. The CDR3 sequence: CASQNSRTNTGELFF. CDR3 nucleotide sequence: TGCGCCAGCCAAAATAGCAGGACGAACACCGGGGAGCTGTTTTTT.

CDR3 DNA: TGTGCCAGCAGCTTGTCAGCAGGGTGGTTGTCCGATACGCAGTATTTT. Amino acids: CASSLSAGWLSDTQYF. The rearrangement links TRBV5-5 to TRBJ2-3; D may be TRBD1 (5 bases). Per germline, CDR1 SGHKS and CDR2 YYEKEE (reference sequence). V dropped 1 base and J dropped 6 bases, with 18 bases sitting between them. There are 16 residues in the CDR3.

The chain carries TRBV7-2 and TRBJ1-2, with a weak D call TRBD1 (5 bases). CDR3 length: 17 residues. Trimming removed 8 bases from V and 4 bases from J, with 26 bases in between. Germline lookup yields CDR1 SGHTA and CDR2 FQGNSA. CDR3 nucleotide sequence: TGTGCCAGCGGGGGTCGGACACGTGCCTCTCCTTTCTATGGCTACACCTTC. Encoded protein: CASGGRTRASPFYGYTF.

The chain has TRBV25-1 and TRBJ1-2; D is undetermined. The V and J ends lost 1 base and 2 bases respectively, with 8 bases between them. The CDR3 contains 14 residues. Germline V gives CDR1 MGHDK, CDR2 SYGVNS. Here the CDR3 DNA reads TGTGCCAGCAGTGAATTCGGCAGCAACTATGGCTACACCTTC. It yields the protein CASSEFGSNYGYTF.

This chain joins TRBV13 and TRBJ1-1, with D tentatively TRBD1 (5 bases). The CDR3 has 14 residues. Germline lookup yields CDR1 PRHDT and CDR2 FYEKMQ (reference sequence). V was cut by 1 base and J by 4 bases, with 10 bases left in between. The chain's CDR3 is CASSLEGEVTEAFF. CDR3 coding DNA: TGTGCCAGCAGCTTAGAAGGGGAAGTCACTGAAGCTTTCTTT.

The chain carries TRBV11-1 and TRBJ1-2; possible D gene TRBD1, 5 bases. Germline CDR1 is SGHAT and CDR2 is FQDESV (reference sequence). V shed 2 bases and J shed 0 bases, with 10 bases lying between them. The CDR3 spans 15 residues. CDR3 in amino acids: CASSLSGAPNYGYTF. The CDR3 DNA sequence: TGTGCCAGCAGCTTAAGTGGGGCCCCTAACTATGGCTACACCTTC. Looking up the rest from reference TRBV11-1 and TRBJ1-2 gives the full variable domain: EAEVAQSPRYKITEKSQAVAFWCDPISGHATLYWYRQILGQGPELLVQFQDESVVDDSQLPKDRFSAERLKGVDSTLKIQPAELGDSAMYLCASSLSGAPNYGYTFGSGTRLTVV.

This chain links TRBV6-5 with TRBJ2-5; TRBD1 matches 9 bases. Trimming took 6 bases from V and 2 from J; bases not matched to a gene: 4. Looked up from germline, CDR1 is MNHEY and CDR2 is SVGAGI. The CDR3 contains 14 residues. The CDR3 here is CASRTGGTQETQYF. CDR3 bases: TGTGCCAGCAGGACAGGGGGAACACAAGAGACCCAGTACTTC.

The chain is built from TRBV5-5 and TRBJ1-1; unclear D gene. The germline gives CDR1 SGHKS, CDR2 YYEKEE (reference sequence). The CDR3 totals 13 residues. Between the trimmed V and J ends, which lost 2 bases and 1 base, there was a span of 6 bases. The CDR3 DNA reads TGTGCCAGCAGCTTCAGCCCGAACACTGAAGCTTTCTTT. Translating it yields CASSFSPNTEAFF.

The chain uses TRBV2 and TRBJ2-1; 8 nucleotides line up with TRBD2. The junction had 4 bases not matched to a gene; V was cut back by 4 bases and J by 8 bases. Germline V CDR1 and CDR2: SNHLY, FYNNEI. This CDR3 spans 13 amino acids. CDR3 in amino acids: CASSGGLVYEQFF. In DNA form, the CDR3 reads TGTGCCAGCAGTGGGGGACTAGTGTATGAGCAGTTCTTC.

The chain is built from TRBV6-1 and TRBJ2-1; 10 positions match TRBD2. After removal of 4 bases from V and 3 bases from J, the junction contained 6 bases not matched to a gene. This CDR3 region has 16 residues. Germline CDR1 is MNHNS and CDR2 is SASEGT. CDR3 in DNA: TGTGCCAGCAGTGGCGCTAGCGGGGGTCTCTACAATGAGCAGTTCTTC. Its protein product is CASSGASGGLYNEQFF.

The V call is TRBV7-6, the J call TRBJ2-5; no clear D gene. The V and J ends lost 2 bases and 5 bases respectively, with 6 bases between them. CDR3 length equals 12 residues. CDR1 is SGHVS and CDR2 is FNYEAQ in the germline V gene. CDR3 coding DNA: TGTGCCAGCAGCTTAAATAGGGAGACCCAGTACTTC. Translating gives CASSLNRETQYF.

This clone was counted a single time. The chain employs TRBV6-4 and TRBJ2-2; maybe TRBD2 (6 bases). CDR1 and CDR2 (germline): MRHNA, SNTAGT. V lost 5 bases and J 3 bases, leaving 10 bases between the germline ends. The CDR3 loop spans 14 amino acids. Here the CDR3 reads CASSRDLDTGELFF. Written as DNA, the CDR3 is TGTGCCAGCAGTCGGGACTTGGACACCGGGGAGCTGTTTTTT.

This clone ranks as medium-sized. The rearrangement links TRBV15 to TRBJ2-2; 8 bases are a match to TRBD1. The CDR3 runs 16 residues. V lost 5 bases to trimming and J lost 4 bases; unmatched junction nucleotides: 9. CDR1 is LNHNV and CDR2 is YYDKDF in the germline V gene (reference sequence). CDR3 in amino acids: CATSGGQGAFTGELFF. The CDR3 DNA sequence: TGTGCCACCAGCGGCGGACAGGGCGCGTTCACCGGGGAGCTGTTTTTT. The whole variable domain, remainder taken from reference TRBV15 and TRBJ2-2, is DAMVIQNPRYQVTQFGKPVTLSCSQTLNHNVMYWYQQKSSQAPKLLFHYYDKDFNNEADTPDNFQSRRPNTSFCFLDIRSPGLGDTAMYLCATSGGQGAFTGELFFGEGSRLTVL.

The CDR3 DNA is TGCGCCAGCAGCCCGGGAAAGGAAAACACCATATATTTT. Its translation is CASSPGKENTIYF. The rearrangement uses TRBV5-1 and TRBJ1-3; unclear D gene. The CDR3 is 13 amino acids. V lost 4 bases, J lost 6 bases, and 11 bases lay in between. Germline V gives CDR1 SGHRS, CDR2 YFSETQ.

The V gene is TRBV6-1, the J gene TRBJ2-3; 11 positions agree with TRBD2. CDR1 and CDR2 (germline): MNHNS, SASEGT. CDR3 length: 14 amino acids. The junction had 1 base not matched to a gene; V was cut back by 6 bases and J by 2 bases. In DNA, the CDR3 is TGTGCCAGCAGACTAGCGGGGGACACAGATACGCAGTATTTT. Amino acid sequence: CASRLAGDTDTQYF.